These 3 T cell receptor beta chains share one sample of origin, sequenced in a study of regulatory T cells in long-lasting Graves disease (dated by TCRdb to about 2021). Library construction relied on multiplex PCR. This sample was sequenced with an Illumina HiSeq 4000. CDR3 regions were amplified by Arm-PCR with iRepertoire HTBI primers to construct TCR beta libraries. TCRdb applied fastp at Q25 and MiXCR to the public reads, then kept only in-frame beta chains. Merged by CDR3 protein, the rows form single entries marked with the most common genes and DNA. The sample table lists roughly 510,000 distinct CDR3 sequences, 15% to 20% of them with a count of one. Around 11% of the sample comes from the top ten. The time point label of this sample denotes: newly diagnosed GD, antithyroid drugs for less than 3 months. For both TCR sequencing and RNA sequencing, RNA was extracted from PBMCs in TRIzol. These data also featured in a second study, about T cells in Graves' hyperthyroidism and ophthalmopathy.

Sequenced here: peripheral blood mononuclear cells (PBMCs), sampled at new diagnosis, from a patient treated with antithyroid drugs. Receptors were obtained from a young man with Graves disease. Donor details come from another sample of the same person, matched by shared clones.

The chain recombines TRBV5-4 with TRBJ2-1; 10 bases agree with TRBD2. Germline V gives CDR1 SGHNT, CDR2 YYREEE (reference sequence). The CDR3 consists of 15 residues. V was pared by 4 bases and J by 6 bases, with 7 bases of the junction left unmatched. The CDR3 loop reads CASSDLAGEFNEQFF. CDR3 nucleotide sequence: TGTGCCAGCAGCGACCTAGCGGGAGAATTCAATGAGCAGTTCTTC.

J is TRBJ2-3 and V is TRBV27; D may be TRBD2 (5 bases). CDR3 length equals 16 residues. With 3 bases removed from V and 9 bases from J, the gap between germline ends came to 22 bases. Germline V lookup: CDR1 MNHEY, CDR2 SMNVEV (reference sequence). The DNA for the CDR3 is TGTGCCAGCAGTTTCGGCGGAGGAGATGGGAGATCGACGCAGTATTTT. Translated, it gives CASSFGGGDGRSTQYF.

This clonotype was counted ten times or more. The chain combines TRBV7-8 with TRBJ1-4; D call uncertain. This CDR3 comprises 18 residues. Germline V gene lookup returns CDR1 SGHVS and CDR2 FQNEAQ. The V end was cut by 3 bases, the J end by 3 bases, with 20 bases between. For the CDR3, the DNA is TGTGCCAGCAGCTTCTTCGCTTCTGGAAGGGCGTCTAATGAAAAACTGTTTTTT. The encoded protein is CASSFFASGRASNEKLFF. Complete variable domain (other parts from reference TRBV7-8 and TRBJ1-4): GAGVSQSPRYKVAKRGQDVALRCDPISGHVSLFWYQQALGQGPEFLTYFQNEAQLDKSGLPSDRFFAERPEGSVSTLKIQRTQQEDSAVYLCASSFFASGRASNEKLFFGSGTQLSVL.